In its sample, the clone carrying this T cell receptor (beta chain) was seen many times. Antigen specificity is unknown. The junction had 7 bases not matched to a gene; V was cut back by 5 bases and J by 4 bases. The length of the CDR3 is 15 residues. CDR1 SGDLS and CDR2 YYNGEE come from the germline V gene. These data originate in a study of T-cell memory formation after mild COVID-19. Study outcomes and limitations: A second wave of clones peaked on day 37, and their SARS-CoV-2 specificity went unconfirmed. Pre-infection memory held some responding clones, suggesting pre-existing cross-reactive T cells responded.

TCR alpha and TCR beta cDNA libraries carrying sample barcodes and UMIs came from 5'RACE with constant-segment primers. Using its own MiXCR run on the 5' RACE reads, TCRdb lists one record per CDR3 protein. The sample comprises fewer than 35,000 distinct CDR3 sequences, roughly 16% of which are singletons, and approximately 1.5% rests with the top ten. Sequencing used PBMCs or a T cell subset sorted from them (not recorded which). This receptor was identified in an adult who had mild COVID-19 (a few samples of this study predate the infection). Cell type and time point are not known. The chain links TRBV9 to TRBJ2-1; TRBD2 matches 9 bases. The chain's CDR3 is CASRAVAGEYNEQFF. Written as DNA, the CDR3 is TGTGCCAGCAGGGCGGTAGCGGGAGAATACAATGAGCAGTTCTTC. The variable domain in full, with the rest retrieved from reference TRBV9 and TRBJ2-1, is DSGVTQTPKHLITATGQRVTLRCSPRSGDLSVYWYQQSLDQGLQFLIQYYNGEERAKGNILERFSAQQFPDLHSELNLSSLELGDSALYFCASRAVAGEYNEQFFGPGTRLTVL.